One sample yielded the 20 T cell receptor beta chains listed below, sequenced in a study of CD8+CD57+ T cells in acquired aplastic anemia. Previously, flow cytometry had revealed CD8+CD57+ cell expansion in the patients chosen for sequencing. TCR beta VDJ combinations and CDR3 sequences were profiled from genomic DNA. TCRdb fed the reads into MiXCR, producing one record per CDR3 protein. The sample lists 220,000 or so distinct CDR3 sequences; roughly two thirds were seen once. Sequencing was done on a sample of sorted CD4+, CD8+, or CD8+CD57+ T cells (not recorded which) from PBMCs. The receptors originated from a human donor with aplastic anemia.

This chain joins TRBV7-9 and TRBJ2-6; D call uncertain. With 3 bases removed from V and 11 bases from J, the gap between germline ends came to 5 bases. The CDR3 has 11 amino acids. Looked up from germline, CDR1 is SEHNR and CDR2 is FQNEAQ (reference sequence). The CDR3, as DNA: TGTGCCAGCAGCTTCGGAGACGTCCTGACTTTC. It yields the protein CASSFGDVLTF.

V gene TRBV7-3 combines with J gene TRBJ1-1; no definite D call. The CDR3 length is 14 residues. V dropped 5 bases and J dropped 0 bases, with 10 bases sitting between them. The germline V gene encodes CDR1 SGHTA and CDR2 FQGTGA. This CDR3 is CASSLEGVNTEAFF. Written as DNA, the CDR3 is TGTGCCAGCAGCCTGGAGGGAGTGAACACTGAAGCTTTCTTT. Using reference TRBV7-3 and TRBJ1-1 for the parts outside the CDR3, the full variable domain is GAGVSQTPSNKVTEKGKYVELRCDPISGHTALYWYRQSLGQGPEFLIYFQGTGAADDSGLPNDRFFAVRPEGSVSTLKIQRTERGDSAVYLCASSLEGVNTEAFFGQGTRLTVV.

Notes on this clonotype: The junction does not match germline at one end; this may be a read error. V gene TRBV7-3 combines with J gene TRBJ2-1; 10 bases are a match to TRBD2. The length of the CDR3 is 15 residues. Germline CDR1 is SGHTA and CDR2 is FQGTGA. CDR3 loop: CTSSLTPSGGYEQFF. The CDR3 nucleotides are TGTACCAGCAGCTTAACCCCTAGCGGGGGTTATGAGCAGTTCTTC.

In its sample, this clonotype was seen once. Being one base from a much bigger clone, this may be a read error. The V and J genes are TRBV12-3 or TRBV12-4 and TRBJ2-7, with 9 bases matching TRBD1. There are 15 residues in the CDR3. CDR3 sequence: CAGSSPGQGNYEQYF. In DNA, the CDR3 is TGTGCCGGCAGTTCACCGGGACAGGGTAACTACGAGCAGTACTTC.

This clonotype showed up many times. This chain uses TRBV12-3 or TRBV12-4 with TRBJ1-2, with a weak D call TRBD1 (5 bases). The V gene lost 4 bases and the J gene lost 1 base, with 13 bases spanning the gap. The CDR3 length is 15 residues. The CDR3 DNA sequence: TGTGCCAGCAGTTCTATAGGGACCGGTAACTATGGCTACACCTTC. Its translation: CASSSIGTGNYGYTF.

The chain has TRBV7-8 and TRBJ2-2, with TRBD2 as a possible D gene (5 bases). The CDR3 spans 15 residues. CDR1 and CDR2 (germline): SGHVS, FQNEAQ. The germline V and J ends were trimmed by 7 bases and 4 bases, with 16 bases remaining between them. The CDR3 coding sequence is TGTGCCAGCACCTCCCGAAGCGGAAGCACCGGGGAGCTGTTTTTT. Its translation: CASTSRSGSTGELFF.

The chain has TRBV2 and TRBJ2-3, with TRBD2 matching over 11 bases. Germline lookup yields CDR1 SNHLY and CDR2 FYNNEI. After removal of 3 bases from V and 5 bases from J, the junction contained 4 bases not matched to a gene. The CDR3 length is 15 residues. The chain's CDR3 is CASSEASGGIDTQYF. The CDR3 nucleotides read TGTGCCAGCAGTGAGGCTAGCGGGGGGATAGATACGCAGTATTTT.

Many counts were recorded for this clonotype. This chain joins TRBV5-1 and TRBJ2-7; 9 bases map to TRBD1. Germline V gene lookup returns CDR1 SGHRS and CDR2 YFSETQ. CDR3 length: 14 residues. V shed 3 bases and J 4 bases; nucleotides not matched to a gene: 5. The CDR3 DNA reads TGCGCCAGCAGCTCCCGGGACAGGGTTTACGAGCAGTACTTC. Its protein product is CASSSRDRVYEQYF. Supplemented by reference TRBV5-1 and TRBJ2-7, the full variable domain reads KAGVTQTPRYLIKTRGQQVTLSCSPISGHRSVSWYQQTPGQGLQFLFEYFSETQRNKGNFPGRFSGRQFSNSRSEMNVSTLELGDSALYLCASSSRDRVYEQYFGPGTRLTVT.

Concerning this clonotype: Relative to the germline gene, one junction end is altered; a read error may explain this. The CDR3 reads CATSDLSATRNEKLFF. In DNA form, the CDR3 reads TGTGCCACCAGTGATTTGTCGGCGACACGGAATGAAAAACTGTTTTTT. This chain joins TRBV27 and TRBJ1-4, with D unclear. The germline V gene has CDR1 MNHEY and CDR2 SMNVEV (reference sequence). The CDR3 extends over 16 amino acids.

In this sample, this clonotype turned up a few times. A single base separates this from a much larger clone, so it may be a read error. The V and J genes are TRBV3-1 and TRBJ2-3; D may be TRBD2 (6 bases). CDR3 length: 14 residues. The germline gives CDR1 LGHDT, CDR2 YNNKEL (reference sequence). The CDR3 coding sequence is TGTGCCAGCAGCCAAGGCCTAGCGCTCGATACGCAGTCTTTT. This translates into CASSQGLALDTQSF.

The chain recombines TRBV20-1 with TRBJ2-7; D ambiguous. With 3 bases removed from V and 1 base from J, the gap between germline ends came to 10 bases. The CDR3 sequence is 13 residues long. Germline assignment: CDR1 DFQATT and CDR2 SNEGSKA (reference sequence). This chain's CDR3 is CSARWGSSYEQYF. The DNA of the CDR3 is TGCAGTGCTAGGTGGGGTAGTTCCTACGAGCAGTACTTC.

This clonotype was observed many times. The V gene is TRBV27, the J gene TRBJ2-1; D possibly corresponds to TRBD1 (6 bases). Germline CDR1 is MNHEY and CDR2 is SMNVEV (reference sequence). This CDR3 has 14 amino acids. The V end lost 6 bases, the J end lost 0 bases, and 9 bases lay between the germline ends. DNA for the CDR3: TGTGCCAGCAGGACAGGAAGCTCCTACAATGAGCAGTTCTTC. Its translation is CASRTGSSYNEQFF.

Only a few counts were recorded for this clonotype. The CDR3 sequence is CSAFTGTYEQYF. In DNA, the CDR3 is TGCAGTGCTTTTACAGGGACCTACGAGCAGTACTTC. The chain couples TRBV20-1 to TRBJ2-7; D perhaps matches TRBD1 (6 bases). From germline, CDR1 is DFQATT and CDR2 SNEGSKA (reference sequence). V gave up 5 bases and J gave up 2 bases, with 10 bases separating them. CDR3 size: 12 residues.

V is TRBV7-2 and J is TRBJ1-3; D possibly corresponds to TRBD1 (5 bases). V was pared by 5 bases and J by 4 bases, with 12 bases between. CDR3 size: 14 residues. In germline, CDR1 is SGHTA, CDR2 FQGNSA. CDR3 nucleotide sequence: TGTGCCAGCAGCACCCAGGGAATCGGAAACACCATATATTTT. It encodes CASSTQGIGNTIYF. Full variable domain (rest looked up from reference TRBV7-2 and TRBJ1-3): GAGVSQSPSNKVTEKGKDVELRCDPISGHTALYWYRQSLGQGLEFLIYFQGNSAPDKSGLPSDRFSAERTGGSVSTLTIQRTQQEDSAVYLCASSTQGIGNTIYFGEGSWLTVV.

This clonotype was picked up a small number of times. The chain carries TRBV10-3 and TRBJ1-2; 9 bases are a match to TRBD1. The CDR3 runs 13 residues. The V gene end was trimmed by 7 bases and the J gene end by 8 bases; junction bases not matched to a gene: 8. Per the germline V gene, CDR1 is ENHRY and CDR2 is SYGVKD. CDR3 nucleotide sequence: TGTGCCATCACCTCACAGGGGGCTGAGGGCTACACCTTC. Amino acids: CAITSQGAEGYTF.

The chain carries TRBV30 and TRBJ2-1, with 11 positions matching TRBD1. The V segment lost 1 base and the J segment 8 bases; nucleotides outside the gene matches: 10. Germline V gene lookup returns CDR1 GTSNPN and CDR2 SVGIG (reference sequence). The CDR3 consists of 16 residues. CDR3: CAWSATPGQGGDEQFF. The CDR3 region has the DNA TGTGCCTGGAGTGCAACCCCGGGACAGGGGGGTGATGAGCAGTTCTTC.

This chain joins TRBV6-5 and TRBJ1-1; 10 bases line up with TRBD1. CDR3 length equals 15 residues. With 7 bases clipped from V and 3 bases from J, the junction kept 8 bases outside the gene matches. CDR1 is MNHEY, CDR2 SVGAGI, per germline. CDR3 amino acids: CASKQTGTGDTEAFF. The CDR3 bases are TGTGCCAGCAAGCAGACCGGGACAGGGGACACTGAAGCTTTCTTT.

Points on this clonotype: The final CDR3 position lacks the conserved phenylalanine or tryptophan, pointing to a likely read error. The chain is built from TRBV12-3 or TRBV12-4 and TRBJ2-7; D might be TRBD2 (5 bases). V dropped 3 bases and J dropped 4 bases, with 10 bases sitting between them. The CDR3 runs 13 residues. The DNA for the CDR3 is TGTGCCAGCAGTTTCGGGATAAGTTACGAGCAGTACCTC. Translating gives CASSFGISYEQYL.

The chain links TRBV10-3 to TRBJ2-7, with a possible D match to TRBD1 (6 bases). Germline V lookup: CDR1 ENHRY, CDR2 SYGVKD. The CDR3 contains 15 residues. V dropped 10 bases and J dropped 6 bases, with 25 bases sitting between them. In nucleotides, the CDR3 is TGTGCCAGCACCCAGACAGGACAAAGGGTCTCCGAGCAGTACTTC. Amino acids: CASTQTGQRVSEQYF.

The sample holds many counts of this clonotype. J is TRBJ1-3 and V is TRBV7-9; tentatively, D is TRBD1 (5 bases). Trimming removed 3 bases from V and 1 base from J, with 10 bases in between. Germline assignment: CDR1 SEHNR and CDR2 FQNEAQ (reference sequence). The CDR3 contains 15 residues. The CDR3 nucleotides are TGTGCCAGCAGCTTGACAGTCAGTTCTGGAAACACCATATATTTT. Translating gives CASSLTVSSGNTIYF. The full variable domain, its missing parts supplied by reference TRBV7-9 and TRBJ1-3, is DTGVSQNPRHKITKRGQNVTFRCDPISEHNRLYWYRQTLGQGPEFLTYFQNEAQLEKSRLLSDRFSAERPKGSFSTLEIQRTEQGDSAMYLCASSLTVSSGNTIYFGEGSWLTVV.